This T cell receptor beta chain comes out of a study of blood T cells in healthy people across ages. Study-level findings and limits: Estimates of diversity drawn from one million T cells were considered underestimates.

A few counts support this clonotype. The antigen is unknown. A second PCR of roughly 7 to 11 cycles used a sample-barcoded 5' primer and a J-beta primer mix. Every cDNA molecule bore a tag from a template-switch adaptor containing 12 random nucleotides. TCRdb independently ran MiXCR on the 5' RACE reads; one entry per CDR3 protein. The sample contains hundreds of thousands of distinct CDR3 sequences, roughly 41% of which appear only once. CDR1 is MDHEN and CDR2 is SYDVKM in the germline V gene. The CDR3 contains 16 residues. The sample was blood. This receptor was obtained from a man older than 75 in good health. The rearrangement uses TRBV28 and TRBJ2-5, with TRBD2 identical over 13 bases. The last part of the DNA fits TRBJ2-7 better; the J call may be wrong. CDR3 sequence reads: CASSQWTSGRGYEQYF. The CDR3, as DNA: TGTGCCAGCAGTCAATGGACTAGCGGGAGAGGCTACGAGCAGTACTTC.